The present TCR beta chain was sequenced within a study of blood T cells in healthy people across ages. Concerning this clonotype itself: The antigen is unknown. A much larger clone lies a single base off, so this may be a read error.

Using a J-beta primer mix together with a sample-barcoded 5' primer, a second PCR was run for roughly 7 to 12 cycles. TCRdb redid the calling of the 5' RACE reads with MiXCR, one entry per CDR3 protein. The sample carries about 640,000 distinct CDR3 sequences, roughly 43% recorded once. The donors, healthy Caucasians from Russia, were aged roughly 6 to 90. Every donor contributed roughly 10 milliliters of peripheral blood by blood draw. General study results and limits: Strongly correlated with naive T cell percentage was TCR beta diversity. In older individuals, TCR beta diversity per million T cells was lower, falling roughly linearly with age.

The trim removed 5 bases at V and 5 bases at J, leaving 14 bases unmatched. The CDR3 is 17 residues long. The V gene's germline CDR1 is LNHNV and CDR2 YYDKDF (reference sequence). This chain links TRBV15 with TRBJ2-3; 9 bases align to TRBD1. The sequencing input was blood. The sequence came from a man at least 80 years old in good health. The CDR3 sequence: CATSPDVVQGAEDTQYF. In DNA, the CDR3 is TGTGCCACCAGCCCTGACGTAGTACAGGGGGCGGAAGATACGCAGTATTTT.